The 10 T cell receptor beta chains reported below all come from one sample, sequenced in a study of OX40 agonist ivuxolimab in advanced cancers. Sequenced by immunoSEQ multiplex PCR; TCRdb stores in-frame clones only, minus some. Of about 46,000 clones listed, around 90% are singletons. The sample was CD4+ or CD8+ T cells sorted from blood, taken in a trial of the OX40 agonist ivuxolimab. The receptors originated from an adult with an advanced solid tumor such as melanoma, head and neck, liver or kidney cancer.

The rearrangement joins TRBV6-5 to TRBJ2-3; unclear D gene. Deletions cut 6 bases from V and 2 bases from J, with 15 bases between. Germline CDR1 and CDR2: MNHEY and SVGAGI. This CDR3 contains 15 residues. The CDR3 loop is CASSQFEVPTDTQYF. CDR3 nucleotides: TGTGCCAGCAGCCAGTTCGAGGTACCCACAGATACGCAGTATTTT.

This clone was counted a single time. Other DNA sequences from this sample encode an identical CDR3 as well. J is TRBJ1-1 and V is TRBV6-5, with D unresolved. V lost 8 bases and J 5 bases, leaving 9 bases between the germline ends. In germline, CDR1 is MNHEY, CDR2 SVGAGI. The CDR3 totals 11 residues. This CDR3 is CASSPGTEAFF. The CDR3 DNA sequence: TGTGCCAGCTCACCGGGGACTGAAGCTTTCTTT.

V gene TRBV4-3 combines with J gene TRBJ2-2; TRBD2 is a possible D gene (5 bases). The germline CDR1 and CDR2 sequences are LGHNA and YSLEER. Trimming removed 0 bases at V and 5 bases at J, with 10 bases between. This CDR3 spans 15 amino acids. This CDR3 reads CASSQELGITGELFF. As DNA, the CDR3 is TGCGCCAGCAGCCAAGAACTAGGGATAACCGGGGAGCTGTTTTTT.

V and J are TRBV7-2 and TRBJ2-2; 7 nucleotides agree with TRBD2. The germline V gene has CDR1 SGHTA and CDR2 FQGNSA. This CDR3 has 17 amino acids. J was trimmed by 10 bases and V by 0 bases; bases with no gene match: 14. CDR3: CASSLAFGGRALEELFF. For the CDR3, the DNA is TGTGCCAGCAGCTTAGCATTTGGCGGGAGAGCCCTTGAGGAGCTGTTTTTT. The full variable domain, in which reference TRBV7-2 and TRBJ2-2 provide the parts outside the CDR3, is GAGVSQSPSNKVTEKGKDVELRCDPISGHTALYWYRQSLGQGLEFLIYFQGNSAPDKSGLPSDRFSAERTGGSVSTLTIQRTQQEDSAVYLCASSLAFGGRALEELFFGEGSRLTVL.

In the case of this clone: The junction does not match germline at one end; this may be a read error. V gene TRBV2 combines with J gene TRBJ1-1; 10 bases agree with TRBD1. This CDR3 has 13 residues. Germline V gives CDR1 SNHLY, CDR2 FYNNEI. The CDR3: CAGRDRGGTEAFF. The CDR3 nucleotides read TGTGCCGGCAGGGACAGGGGTGGTACTGAAGCTTTCTTT.

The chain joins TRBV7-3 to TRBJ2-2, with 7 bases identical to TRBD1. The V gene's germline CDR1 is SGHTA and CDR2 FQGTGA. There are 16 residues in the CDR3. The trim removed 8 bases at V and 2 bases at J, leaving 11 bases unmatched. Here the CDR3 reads CASSPTGQINTGELFF. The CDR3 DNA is TGTGCCAGCTCACCTACGGGACAGATAAACACCGGGGAGCTGTTTTTT.

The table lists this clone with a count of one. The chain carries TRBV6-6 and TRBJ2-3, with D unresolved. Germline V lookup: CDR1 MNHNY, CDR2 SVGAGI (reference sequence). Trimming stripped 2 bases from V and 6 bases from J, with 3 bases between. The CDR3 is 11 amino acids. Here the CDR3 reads CASSYADTQYF. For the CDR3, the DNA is TGTGCCAGCAGTTACGCGGATACGCAGTATTTT.

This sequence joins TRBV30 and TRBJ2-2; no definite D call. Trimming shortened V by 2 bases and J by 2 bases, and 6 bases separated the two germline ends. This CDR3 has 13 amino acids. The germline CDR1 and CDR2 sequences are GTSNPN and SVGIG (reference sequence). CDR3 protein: CAWSTVNTGELFF. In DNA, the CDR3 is TGTGCCTGGAGTACCGTCAACACCGGGGAGCTGTTTTTT.

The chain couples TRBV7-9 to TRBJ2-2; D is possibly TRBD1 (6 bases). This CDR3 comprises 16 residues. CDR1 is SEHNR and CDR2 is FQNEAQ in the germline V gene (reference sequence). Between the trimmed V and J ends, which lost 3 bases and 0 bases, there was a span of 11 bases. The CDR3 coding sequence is TGTGCCAGCAGCTTGCCCGGGACAACGAACACCGGGGAGCTGTTTTTT. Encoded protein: CASSLPGTTNTGELFF.

The CDR3: CASSQPLDRVPEAFF. The DNA for the CDR3 is TGTGCCAGCAGCCAACCGCTTGACAGGGTCCCTGAAGCTTTCTTT. The chain uses TRBV4-2 and TRBJ1-1; 7 bases align to TRBD1. Trimming took 2 bases from V and 6 from J; bases not matched to a gene: 9. This CDR3 contains 15 residues. The germline gives CDR1 LGHNA, CDR2 YNFKEQ.